The rows below give T cell receptor beta chains drawn from one sample of a study of cytomegalovirus exposure and HLA in healthy donors. Profiling relied on immunoSEQ multiplex PCR, and the TCRdb table lists in-frame clones only, not all of them. The sample holds about 130,000 clones; about 79% are singletons and the top ten take 2% to 2.5%. Sequences were obtained from PBMCs. The receptors stem from a man younger than 35 in good health and CMV-seronegative. CDR3s include the opening cysteine and the closing phenylalanine or tryptophan. Fields, in order: clone size, D gene, V gene, J gene, CDR3 DNA, CDR3 protein. D genes are given only for firm matches. Size values are once, few and many counts, or a class for expanded clones, and some rows have none.

abundance: .
d_gene: .
v_gene: TRBV10-1
j_gene: TRBJ2-2
CDR3nt: TGCGCCAGCAGGGGGGGAATAAACACCGGGGAGCTGTTTTTT
CDR3aa: CASRGGINTGELFF

abundance: .
d_gene: .
v_gene: TRBV9
j_gene: TRBJ2-1
CDR3nt: TGTGCCAGCAGAAGCAGGCGGGGCAGCTCCTACAATGAGCAGTTCTTC
CDR3aa: CASRSRRGSSYNEQFF

abundance: .
d_gene: TRBD1
v_gene: TRBV4-1
j_gene: TRBJ2-1
CDR3nt: TGCGCCAGCAGCCAACTTACTCGGACAGGTTCCAGGAATGAGCAGTTCTTC
CDR3aa: CASSQLTRTGSRNEQFF

abundance: .
d_gene: TRBD2
v_gene: TRBV2
j_gene: TRBJ2-1
CDR3nt: TGTGCCAGCAGCTTAAGACTAGCGGGGGGCAATGAGCAGTTCTTC
CDR3aa: CASSLRLAGGNEQFF

abundance: .
d_gene: TRBD1
v_gene: TRBV5-6
j_gene: TRBJ2-3
CDR3nt: TGTGCCAGCAGCTTCCCGGGACAGGGAGTGGATACGCAGTATTTT
CDR3aa: CASSFPGQGVDTQYF

abundance: .
d_gene: TRBD1
v_gene: TRBV6-5
j_gene: TRBJ2-7
CDR3nt: TGTGCCAGCAGTTACTCCTGGAACAGGGGCGAGCAGTACTTC
CDR3aa: CASSYSWNRGEQYF

abundance: .
d_gene: TRBD1
v_gene: TRBV15
j_gene: TRBJ1-2
CDR3nt: TGTGCCACCAGCAGAGATCAGGCCAGGGGGCTCGTCTATGGCTACACCTTC
CDR3aa: CATSRDQARGLVYGYTF

abundance: .
d_gene: .
v_gene: TRBV13
j_gene: TRBJ2-5
CDR3nt: TGTGCCAGCAGCACTACCGACAGGCTGACCCAGTACTTC
CDR3aa: CASSTTDRLTQYF

abundance: .
d_gene: .
v_gene: TRBV2
j_gene: TRBJ1-6
CDR3nt: TGTGCCAGCAGCCAACCCCGGGAATCCTTTATCAACTCCTATAATTCACCCCTCCACTTT
CDR3aa: CASSQPRESFINSYNSPLHF

abundance: few
d_gene: TRBD1
v_gene: TRBV5-4
j_gene: TRBJ2-7
CDR3nt: TGTGCCAGCAGCATCCGGGACAGGGGAGAGCAGTACTTC
CDR3aa: CASSIRDRGEQYF

abundance: .
d_gene: TRBD1
v_gene: TRBV6-5
j_gene: TRBJ1-5
CDR3nt: TGTGCCAGCGGGACAGTTAATCAGCCCCAGCATTTT
CDR3aa: CASGTVNQPQHF

abundance: .
d_gene: TRBD1
v_gene: TRBV5-1
j_gene: TRBJ2-5
CDR3nt: TGCGCCAGCACCCACCTCCCCCCGGGACAGGGGAGCGAGACCCAGTACTTC
CDR3aa: CASTHLPPGQGSETQYF

abundance: .
d_gene: .
v_gene: TRBV7-3
j_gene: TRBJ2-1
CDR3nt: TGTGCCAGCAGCTTATTCGGGAGCTCCTACAATGAGCAGTTCTTC
CDR3aa: CASSLFGSSYNEQFF

abundance: .
d_gene: TRBD2
v_gene: TRBV19
j_gene: TRBJ2-1
CDR3nt: TGTGCCAGTAGTATTATGGGGGGAGGGGTTTACTACAATGAGCAGTTCTTC
CDR3aa: CASSIMGGGVYYNEQFF

abundance: .
d_gene: .
v_gene: TRBV7-3
j_gene: TRBJ1-1
CDR3nt: TGTGCCAGCAGCTGTTCTCAGGGTATGCCCCCAAAACTTCAGGCGGAAGCTTTCTTT
CDR3aa: CASSCSQGMPPKLQAEAFF

abundance: .
d_gene: .
v_gene: TRBV4-3
j_gene: TRBJ1-2
CDR3nt: TGCGCCAGCAGCCAAGATATCGCAGGCGGGTATGGCTACACCTTC
CDR3aa: CASSQDIAGGYGYTF

abundance: .
d_gene: .
v_gene: TRBV7-9
j_gene: TRBJ1-4
CDR3nt: TGTGCCAGCAGCCGGACAGAGCAGATGGAAAAACTGTTTTTT
CDR3aa: CASSRTEQMEKLFF

abundance: .
d_gene: TRBD2
v_gene: TRBV28
j_gene: TRBJ2-3
CDR3nt: TGTGCCATACTAGCGGGGGGCACAGATACGCAGTATTTT
CDR3aa: CAILAGGTDTQYF

abundance: few
d_gene: .
v_gene: TRBV6-6
j_gene: TRBJ1-5
CDR3nt: TGTGCCAGCAGTTACTCCCTGCAGGCCCAGCCCCAGCATTTT
CDR3aa: CASSYSLQAQPQHF

abundance: once
d_gene: TRBD2
v_gene: TRBV30
j_gene: TRBJ2-3
CDR3nt: TGTGCCTTGAATCTCGGACTAGCAAACGCAGATACGCAGTATTTT
CDR3aa: CALNLGLANADTQYF

abundance: .
d_gene: TRBD2
v_gene: TRBV5-1
j_gene: TRBJ2-1
CDR3nt: TGCGCCAGCAGCAACGGACTAGCGGGGACCTACAATGAGCAGTTCTTC
CDR3aa: CASSNGLAGTYNEQFF

abundance: .
d_gene: TRBD2
v_gene: TRBV5-5
j_gene: TRBJ2-7
CDR3nt: TGTGCCAGCAGCGCGACGTCTAGCGGGTTTAACGAGCAGTACTTC
CDR3aa: CASSATSSGFNEQYF

abundance: .
d_gene: TRBD2
v_gene: TRBV4-1
j_gene: TRBJ2-2
CDR3nt: TGCGCCAGCAGCCTAGCGGGGGCCACCGGGGAGCTGTTTTTT
CDR3aa: CASSLAGATGELFF

abundance: .
d_gene: TRBD2
v_gene: TRBV5-1
j_gene: TRBJ2-1
CDR3nt: TGCGCCAGCAGCCCGGGACTAGCGGGATCACCTCTCAGCTACAATGAGCAGTTCTTC
CDR3aa: CASSPGLAGSPLSYNEQFF

abundance: once
d_gene: TRBD2
v_gene: TRBV10-3
j_gene: TRBJ2-5
CDR3nt: TGTGCCATCAGTGGACCCGGACTAGCGGGAGAGACCCAGTACTTC
CDR3aa: CAISGPGLAGETQYF

abundance: .
d_gene: TRBD1
v_gene: TRBV14
j_gene: TRBJ1-6
CDR3nt: TGTGCCAGCAGCCAAAGGACAGGGACTAATTCACCCCTCCACTTT
CDR3aa: CASSQRTGTNSPLHF